This is a list of T cell receptor beta chains from one sample in a study of blood T cell repertoires in COVID-19. Produced via immunoSEQ multiplex PCR; TCRdb's table is partial and in-frame only. Of fewer than 150,000 clones listed, about 89% were seen once; the top ten hold just under 30%. Sequencing was carried out using peripheral blood. The origin of the receptors is a woman in her 70s with acute or convalescent COVID-19. The CDR3 runs from the conserved cysteine through the conserved F or W. The D gene is left open where the match is weak. Expanded clones get a size class; other rows say once, few or many, or leave the size out.

d_gene	v_gene	j_gene	abundance	CDR3nt	CDR3aa
.	TRBV29-1	TRBJ2-3	.	TGCAGCGTTGAAGAAGGGAGACCTAGCACAGATACGCAGTATTTT	CSVEEGRPSTDTQYF
.	TRBV6-5	TRBJ2-2	.	TGTGCCAGCGTATATTCCGGGACCGGGGAGCTGTTTTTT	CASVYSGTGELFF
TRBD1	TRBV24-1	TRBJ2-7	.	TGTGCCACCAGTGATTCAGACAGGGTGGGAGAGTACTTC	CATSDSDRVGEYF
.	TRBV5-1	TRBJ2-5	.	TGCGCCAGCAGCTACACCCGGGACAACCGAGGAGGAGAGACCCAGTACTTC	CASSYTRDNRGGETQYF
.	TRBV2	TRBJ1-6	.	TGTGCCAGCAGTGACGGCAGGGTTTCACCCCTCCACTTT	CASSDGRVSPLHF
TRBD1	TRBV5-6	TRBJ1-5	.	TGTGCCAGCAGCCGAACAGGGGTCGGGGGAAATCAGCCCCAGCATTTT	CASSRTGVGGNQPQHF
.	TRBV6-5	TRBJ1-6	once	TGTGCCAGCATTTCATCTCAGGGGAGAGATTCACCCCTCCACTTT	CASISSQGRDSPLHF
TRBD2	TRBV9	TRBJ2-7	.	TGTGCCAGCAGCGAGGGACTAGCGTCTCCCGAGCAGTACTTC	CASSEGLASPEQYF
TRBD1	TRBV2	TRBJ1-5	few	TGTGCCAGCAGTGGACAGGGGGGGTTCGGTAGCAATCAGCCCCAGCATTTT	CASSGQGGFGSNQPQHF
.	TRBV5-1	TRBJ1-2	.	TGCGCCAGCAGCACTCGGCGGGGGTCGTATGGCTACACCTTC	CASSTRRGSYGYTF
.	TRBV27	TRBJ1-6	few	TGTGCCAGCAGTTTATCCCAGAATTCACCCCTCCACTTT	CASSLSQNSPLHF
TRBD1	TRBV3-1/TRBV3-2	TRBJ1-2	few	TGTGCCAGCACCCTTCGAGGACAGGGCGGCTATGGCTACACCTTC	CASTLRGQGGYGYTF
TRBD2	TRBV2	TRBJ2-3	.	TGTGCCAGCATGGTCGGGGGGGCAGGAGGCACAGATACGCAGTATTTT	CASMVGGAGGTDTQYF
.	TRBV5-1	TRBJ1-1	.	TGCGCCAGCAGGTCCGGAAGATTAGCCACTGAAGCTTTCTTT	CASRSGRLATEAFF
.	TRBV28	TRBJ1-2	.	TGTGCCAGCACTCGGTCCGGGATTAACTATGGCTACACCTTC	CASTRSGINYGYTF
TRBD2	TRBV5-1	TRBJ2-3	once	TGCGCCAGCAGCTACGGACTAGCGGGCACAGATACGCAGTATTTT	CASSYGLAGTDTQYF
.	TRBV5-1	TRBJ2-1	.	TGCGCCAGTAGACAGCAGGGGAATGAGCAGTTCTTC	CASRQQGNEQFF
.	TRBV10-3	TRBJ1-5	.	TGTGCCATACACAGGGTCGGAAGAATTCAGCCCCAGCATTTT	CAIHRVGRIQPQHF
TRBD2	TRBV14	TRBJ2-5	.	TGTGCCAGCAGCCCAGGGACTAAAGAGACCCAGTACTTC	CASSPGTKETQYF
TRBD1	TRBV4-1	TRBJ2-3	.	TGCGCCAGCAGCCAAGATGGGTCAGGGGGCGTGACGGATACGCAGTATTTT	CASSQDGSGGVTDTQYF
.	TRBV4-2	TRBJ1-5	.	TGTGCCAGCAGCCGACCGGGAGATCAGCCCCAGCATTTT	CASSRPGDQPQHF
.	TRBV29-1	TRBJ2-7	.	TGCAGCGTTGAAGATCTTACGGGTCCCCCCATCGAGCAGTACTTC	CSVEDLTGPPIEQYF
TRBD1	TRBV28	TRBJ2-4	.	TGTGCCAGCAGTCCGCCGGGACAGGGGAATCCTGCGCGGATTCAGTACTTC	CASSPPGQGNPARIQYF
TRBD1	TRBV6-4	TRBJ1-4	.	TGTGCCACCCTGGGACAGGGTCGTGAAAAACTGTTTTTT	CATLGQGREKLFF
TRBD2	TRBV5-6	TRBJ2-7	once	TGTGCCAGCAGCCCGGGGACTATTCTATACGAGCAGTACTTC	CASSPGTILYEQYF
.	TRBV7-9	TRBJ1-2	.	TGTGCCAGCAGCTTAGAGGCGGAGAGCTATGGCTACACCTTC	CASSLEAESYGYTF
.	TRBV27	TRBJ2-1	once	TGTGCCACCACTTACTACAATGAGCAGTTCTTC	CATTYYNEQFF
.	TRBV18	TRBJ2-1	.	TGTGCCAGCTCACCTCGAAGATCCGGGACTCGAAGCTCCTACAATGAGCAGTTCTTC	CASSPRRSGTRSSYNEQFF
TRBD2	TRBV2	TRBJ2-7	.	TGTGCCAGCAGTGGGCAGGGAGGGCTAGGCGAGCAGTACTTC	CASSGQGGLGEQYF
.	TRBV7-9	TRBJ2-2	.	TGTGCCAGCAGCTTAGCACAGGGTAGTGGCGGGGAGCTGTTTTTT	CASSLAQGSGGELFF
.	TRBV5-4	TRBJ1-1	.	TGTGCCAGCAGCTTGGTAGGACACAAGAACACTGAAGCTTTCTTT	CASSLVGHKNTEAFF
.	TRBV7-3	TRBJ2-2	.	TGTGCCAGCAGCTTAGGCCGGAACACCGGGGAGCTGTTTTTT	CASSLGRNTGELFF
TRBD1	TRBV6-5	TRBJ1-5	.	TGTGCCAGCAGGTCGACCTGGACAGGGGATCAGCCCCAGCATTTT	CASRSTWTGDQPQHF
.	TRBV5-1	TRBJ1-1	.	TGCGCCAGCAGCTTGGTGAGGGCTGAAGCTTTCTTT	CASSLVRAEAFF
.	TRBV2	TRBJ2-7	.	TGTGCCAGCAGGGAACAGGGTCCAAGCTCCTACGAGCAGTACTTC	CASREQGPSSYEQYF
.	TRBV5-5	TRBJ2-7	.	TGTGCCAGCAGCTTTGGACTACTGGGCGGCTACGAGCAGTACTTC	CASSFGLLGGYEQYF
.	TRBV5-1	TRBJ1-1	.	TGCGCCAGCAGCTTGGGACAGGTTTATGCCACTGAAGCTTTCTTT	CASSLGQVYATEAFF
TRBD2	TRBV5-1	TRBJ2-1	once	TGCGCCAGCAGCCCTACTAGCGGGGGGGCCAATGAGCAGTTCTTC	CASSPTSGGANEQFF
TRBD1	TRBV9	TRBJ1-2	.	TGTGCCAGCAGGAAAGGGGGCGGTTCTAACTATGGCTACACCTTC	CASRKGGGSNYGYTF
.	TRBV3-1/TRBV3-2	TRBJ1-3	.	TGTGCCAGCAGCCAAGTAGGGCAGGGCCTTTTAAACACCATATATTTT	CASSQVGQGLLNTIYF
TRBD1	TRBV28	TRBJ1-4	.	TGTGCCAGCAGTCCCCGGACAGGGTCGGGCCTGGGTGAAAAACTGTTTTTT	CASSPRTGSGLGEKLFF
TRBD1	TRBV9	TRBJ1-2	once	TGTGCCAGCAGCCTCCGACAGGGAGAAGAAGTTGGTGGCTACACCTTC	CASSLRQGEEVGGYTF
TRBD1	TRBV5-4	TRBJ2-5	.	TGTGCCAGCAGCTTAGGATCGGGACAGGGCCAAGAGACCCAGTACTTC	CASSLGSGQGQETQYF
.	TRBV11-1	TRBJ2-5	.	TGTGCCAGCAGCTTAATGGGCTTGTACCAAGAGACCCAGTACTTC	CASSLMGLYQETQYF
.	TRBV7-9	TRBJ1-4	.	TGTGCCAGCAGTCCCGGGACATTTCCTGAAAAACTGTTTTTT	CASSPGTFPEKLFF
.	TRBV11-3	TRBJ2-1	.	TGTGCCAGCAGCTTGGACGTCGGAGGGCACAATGAGCAGTTCTTC	CASSLDVGGHNEQFF
.	TRBV7-9	TRBJ2-2	.	TGTGCCAGCAGCCCGGACTCAAGACGGGAGCTGTTTTTT	CASSPDSRRELFF
.	TRBV5-1	TRBJ1-5	few	TGCGCCAGCAGCACGGGGCATTTT	CASSTGHF
.	TRBV12-5	TRBJ1-6	.	TGTGCTAGTGGTTTCCACCTCTCGGGACAACACTCACCCCTCCACTTT	CASGFHLSGQHSPLHF
TRBD1	TRBV10-3	TRBJ1-1	.	TGTGCCATCGGGCAGGGGGACTTGAACACTGAAGCTTTCTTT	CAIGQGDLNTEAFF